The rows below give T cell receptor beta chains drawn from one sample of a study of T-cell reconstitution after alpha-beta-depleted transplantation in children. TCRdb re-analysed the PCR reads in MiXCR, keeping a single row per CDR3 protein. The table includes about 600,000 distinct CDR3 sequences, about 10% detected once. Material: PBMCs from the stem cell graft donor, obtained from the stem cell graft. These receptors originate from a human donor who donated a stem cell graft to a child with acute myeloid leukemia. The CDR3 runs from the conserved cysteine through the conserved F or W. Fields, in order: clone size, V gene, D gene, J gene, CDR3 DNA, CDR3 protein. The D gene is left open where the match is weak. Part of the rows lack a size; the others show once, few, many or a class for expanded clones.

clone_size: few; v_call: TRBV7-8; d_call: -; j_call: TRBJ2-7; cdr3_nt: TGTGCCAGCAGCTCCGGGGGACCTCGTAACGAGCAGTACTTC; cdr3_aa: CASSSGGPRNEQYF
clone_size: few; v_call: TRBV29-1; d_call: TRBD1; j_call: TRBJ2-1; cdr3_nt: TGCAGCGCCCGTTCGACAGGGATCGGCGAGCAGTTCTTC; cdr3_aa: CSARSTGIGEQFF
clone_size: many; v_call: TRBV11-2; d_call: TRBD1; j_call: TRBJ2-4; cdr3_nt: TGTGCCAGCAGCTCGGGACAGCAAGCCAAAAACATTCAGTACTTC; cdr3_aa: CASSSGQQAKNIQYF
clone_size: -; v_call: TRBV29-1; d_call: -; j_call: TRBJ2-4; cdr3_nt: TGCAGCGTGAGTGGACAGCAACTAGCCAAAAACATTCAGTACTTC; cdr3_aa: CSVSGQQLAKNIQYF
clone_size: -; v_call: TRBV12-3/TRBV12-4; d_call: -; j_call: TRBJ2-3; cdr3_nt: TGTGCCAGCAGGTTACTTACGGGGAGGTCGTATTTT; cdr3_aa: CASRLLTGRSYF
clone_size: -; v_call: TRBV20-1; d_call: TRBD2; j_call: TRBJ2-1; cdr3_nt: TGCAGTGCCCCTGGACTAGTTACGTCCAATGAGCAGTTCTTC; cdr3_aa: CSAPGLVTSNEQFF
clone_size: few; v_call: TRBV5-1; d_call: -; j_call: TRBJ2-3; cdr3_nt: TGCGCCAGCAGCTTTTGGCAGGGGAGGCCAGATACGCAGTATTTT; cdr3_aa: CASSFWQGRPDTQYF
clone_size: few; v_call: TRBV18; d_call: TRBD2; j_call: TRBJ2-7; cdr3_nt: TGTGCCAGCTCAATGGCGGGAGTGTACGAGCAGTACTTC; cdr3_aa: CASSMAGVYEQYF
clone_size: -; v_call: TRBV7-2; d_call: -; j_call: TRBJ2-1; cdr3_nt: TGTGCCAGCAGCTTAGGCGGTACGCTTGAGCAGTTCTTC; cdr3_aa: CASSLGGTLEQFF
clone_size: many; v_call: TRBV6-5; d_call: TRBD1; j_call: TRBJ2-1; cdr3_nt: TGTGCCAGCAGTCGGGACAGAATTAGGCAGTTCTTC; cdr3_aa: CASSRDRIRQFF
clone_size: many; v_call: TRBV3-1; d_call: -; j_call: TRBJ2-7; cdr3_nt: TGTGCCAGCAGCCAAGGAGCCACAGGGATCGGCGAGCAGTACTTC; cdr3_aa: CASSQGATGIGEQYF
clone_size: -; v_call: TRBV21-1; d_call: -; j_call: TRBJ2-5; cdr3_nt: TGTGCCAGCAGCCCGGAGGGAGCAGGGAGTGTGGAGACCCAGTACTTC; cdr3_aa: CASSPEGAGSVETQYF
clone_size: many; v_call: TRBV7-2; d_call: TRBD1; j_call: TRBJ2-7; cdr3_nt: TGTGCCAGCAGCTTATTCCAGGACAGGGAGCAGTACTTC; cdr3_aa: CASSLFQDREQYF
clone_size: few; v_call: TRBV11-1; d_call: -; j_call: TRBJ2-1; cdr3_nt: TGTGCCAGCAGCTTAGCCGGCCTCCGACGGTCCTACAATGAGCAGTTCTTC; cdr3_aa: CASSLAGLRRSYNEQFF
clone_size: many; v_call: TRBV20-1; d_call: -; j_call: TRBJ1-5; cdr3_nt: TGCAGTGCTAAAGACCCATCCAACGGGCAGCCCCAGCATTTT; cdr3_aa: CSAKDPSNGQPQHF
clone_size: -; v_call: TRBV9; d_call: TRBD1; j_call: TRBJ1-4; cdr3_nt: TGTGCCAGCAGCCCAACAACTCCGGGACAGTCTTTTAATGAAAAACTGTTTTTT; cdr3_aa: CASSPTTPGQSFNEKLFF
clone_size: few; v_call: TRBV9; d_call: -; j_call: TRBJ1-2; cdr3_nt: TGTGCCAGCAGCGTAGGAAGACTCAGCCCCGGAAGGAACTATGGCTACACCTTC; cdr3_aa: CASSVGRLSPGRNYGYTF
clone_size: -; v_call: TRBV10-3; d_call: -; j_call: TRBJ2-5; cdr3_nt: TGTGCCAGTTCGGGACTGCAAGAGACCCAGTACTTC; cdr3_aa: CASSGLQETQYF
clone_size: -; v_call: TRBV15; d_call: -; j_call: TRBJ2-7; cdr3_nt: TGTGCCACCAGCAGAGAACGGGACAATTCCTACGAGCAGTACTTC; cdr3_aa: CATSRERDNSYEQYF
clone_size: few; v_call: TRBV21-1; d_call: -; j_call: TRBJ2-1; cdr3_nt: TGTGCCAGCGCTAAAGCCTTCCCGGGGCGGGAGGAAGGGCAGTTCTTC; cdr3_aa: CASAKAFPGREEGQFF
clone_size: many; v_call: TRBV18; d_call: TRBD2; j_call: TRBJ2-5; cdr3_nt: TGTGCCAGCTCACGAAGCGGGGGAGAGACCCAGTACTTC; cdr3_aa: CASSRSGGETQYF
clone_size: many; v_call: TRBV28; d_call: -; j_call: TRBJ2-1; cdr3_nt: TGTGCCAGCAGTTTGTACCTCTCCTACAATGAGCAGTTCTTC; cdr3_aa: CASSLYLSYNEQFF
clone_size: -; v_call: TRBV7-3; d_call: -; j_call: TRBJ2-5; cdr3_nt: TGTGCCAGCAGCTTAACGTCATTCGAGACCCAGTACTTC; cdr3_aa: CASSLTSFETQYF
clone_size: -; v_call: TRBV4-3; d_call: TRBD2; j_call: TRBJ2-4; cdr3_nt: TGCGCCAGCAGCGTACAAGACGGGAGGGCAGAAAACATTCAGTACTTC; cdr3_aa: CASSVQDGRAENIQYF
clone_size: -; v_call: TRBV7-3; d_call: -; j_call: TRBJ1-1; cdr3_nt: TGTGCCAGCAGCTTAACGTGGACAACTGAAGCTTTCTTT; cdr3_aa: CASSLTWTTEAFF
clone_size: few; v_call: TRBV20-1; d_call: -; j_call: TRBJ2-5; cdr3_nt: TGCAGTGCTAGAGATCCGGGGCTCCCAGAGACCCAGTACTTC; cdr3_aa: CSARDPGLPETQYF
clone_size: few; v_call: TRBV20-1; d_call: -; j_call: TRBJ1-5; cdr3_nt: TGCAGTGCTAGTCGGCCGGATCAGCCCCAGCATTTT; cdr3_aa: CSASRPDQPQHF
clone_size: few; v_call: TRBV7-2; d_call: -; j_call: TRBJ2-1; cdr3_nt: TGTGCCAGCAGCTTAGATCCAGGGGCGGTGTACAATGAGCAGTTCTTC; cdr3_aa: CASSLDPGAVYNEQFF